The 19 T cell receptor beta chains in this list originate from one sample, sequenced in a study of T-cell memory formation after mild COVID-19. TCRdb re-called the 5' RACE reads with MiXCR, one entry per CDR3 protein. This sample has 350,000 to 450,000 distinct CDR3 sequences, with approximately 29% found just once. Sequencing was done on a sample of PBMCs or a T cell subset sorted from them (not recorded which). The receptors shown here come from an adult woman who had mild COVID-19 (a few samples of this study predate the infection). Cell type and time point are not known.

This clonotype was detected only a few times. J is TRBJ2-2 and V is TRBV24-1; no firm D call. The V end lost 3 bases, the J end lost 7 bases, and 17 bases lay between the germline ends. CDR1 and CDR2 from the germline V gene are KGHDR and SFDVKD. The CDR3 runs 16 residues. DNA of the CDR3: TGTGCCACCAGTGATATCGAGTGGCCCGCCCGCGGGGAGCTGTTTTTT. Translation gives CATSDIEWPARGELFF.

This clonotype has only a few counts. The chain combines TRBV30 with TRBJ2-1; maybe TRBD2 (5 bases). CDR1 GTSNPN and CDR2 SVGIG come from the germline V gene (reference sequence). Trimming left V 4 bases short and J 4 bases short, with 14 bases between. The CDR3 length is 14 residues. CDR3 sequence reads: CAWIFGGRYNEQFF. In DNA form, the CDR3 reads TGTGCCTGGATCTTTGGAGGAAGGTACAATGAGCAGTTCTTC.

The V and J genes are TRBV12-3 or TRBV12-4 and TRBJ1-3; possible D gene TRBD1, 6 bases. Trimming shortened V by 3 bases and J by 3 bases, and 6 bases separated the two germline ends. This CDR3 region has 13 residues. In DNA, the CDR3 is TGTGCCAGCAGTTTCAGGGGTGGAAACACCATATATTTT. This codes for CASSFRGGNTIYF.

This clonotype was detected ten times or more. The chain has TRBV5-1 and TRBJ1-6, with TRBD1 matching over 11 bases. Per the germline V gene, CDR1 is SGHRS and CDR2 is YFSETQ. This CDR3 region has 15 residues. The ends lost 5 bases at V and 10 bases at J; junction bases unmatched: 8. The CDR3 is CASSQKGQGGSPLHF. CDR3 nucleotide sequence: TGCGCCAGCAGTCAAAAGGGACAGGGGGGATCACCCCTCCACTTT.

The gene calls are TRBV12-3 or TRBV12-4 and TRBJ2-3; no firm D call. This CDR3 comprises 14 residues. Deletions cut 6 bases from V and 4 bases from J, with 14 bases between. CDR3: CASSLMTLPDTQYF. As DNA, the CDR3 is TGTGCCAGCAGCCTAATGACCTTACCAGATACGCAGTATTTT.

This chain links TRBV13 with TRBJ2-7, with no clear D. This CDR3 has 13 residues. V shed 5 bases and J shed 2 bases, with 10 bases lying between them. CDR1 PRHDT and CDR2 FYEKMQ come from the germline V gene (reference sequence). CDR3: CASSRRETYEQYF. The CDR3 DNA reads as TGTGCCAGCAGCCGCCGTGAGACCTACGAGCAGTACTTC.

This clonotype was observed a handful of times. The limits of the CDR3 on the DNA are not certain, so only TCRdb's listed CDR3 is given. The chain recombines TRBV12-3 or TRBV12-4 with TRBJ2-3; the listed D gene, TRBD2, was not tested against the DNA. The CDR3 spans 17 amino acids, including both terminal residues. The CDR3: CASSWDRWASGTPGEYF.

V gene TRBV10-3 combines with J gene TRBJ2-3; D gene uncertain. The V and J ends lost 3 bases and 0 bases respectively, with 13 bases between them. The CDR3 is 16 residues long. Germline values: CDR1 ENHRY, CDR2 SYGVKD. Here the CDR3 DNA reads TGTGCCATCAGTGATCATATAGGCCTTAGCACAGATACGCAGTATTTT. Its translation: CAISDHIGLSTDTQYF.

The V and J genes are TRBV11-2 and TRBJ2-3; the D gene is possibly TRBD2 (6 bases). V was trimmed by 7 bases and J by 11 bases, leaving 22 bases between them. Germline-derived CDR1 and CDR2 are SGHAT and FQNNGV. This CDR3 spans 14 amino acids. CDR3 sequence: CASTPPGLHREQYF. CDR3 bases: TGTGCCAGCACCCCTCCGGGACTCCATCGTGAGCAGTATTTT.

The chain couples TRBV27 to TRBJ1-5; unclear D gene. The CDR3 extends over 13 amino acids. Germline V gene data show CDR1 as MNHEY and CDR2 as SMNVEV (reference sequence). V lost 3 bases and J lost 9, with 12 bases in between. The CDR3 nucleotides read TGTGCCAGCAGTTTCGGAGGGTCACCGCCCCAGCATTTT. Residues: CASSFGGSPPQHF.

V is TRBV4-1 and J is TRBJ2-7; no reliable D call. Germline V lookup: CDR1 MGHRA, CDR2 YSYEKL. The CDR3 has 14 residues. Trimming left V 1 base short and J 3 bases short, with 10 bases between. DNA for the CDR3: TGCGCCAGCAGCCAAGGGTTCGGATTCTACGAGCAGTACTTC. This sequence encodes CASSQGFGFYEQYF.

This clonotype was seen a few times. This chain joins TRBV7-8 and TRBJ1-4, with TRBD1 as a possible D gene (6 bases). V shed 2 bases and J shed 7 bases, with 14 bases lying between them. CDR1 and CDR2 (germline): SGHVS, FQNEAQ. The CDR3 has 15 amino acids. Here the CDR3 reads CASSLSWGPGEKLFF. The CDR3 bases are TGTGCCAGCAGCTTAAGTTGGGGGCCGGGTGAAAAACTGTTTTTT. The variable domain in full, completed from reference TRBV7-8 and TRBJ1-4, reads GAGVSQSPRYKVAKRGQDVALRCDPISGHVSLFWYQQALGQGPEFLTYFQNEAQLDKSGLPSDRFFAERPEGSVSTLKIQRTQQEDSAVYLCASSLSWGPGEKLFFGSGTQLSVL.

CDR3 sequence (DNA): TGTGCCAGCAGCTTGTACAGGAGCTCCTACGAGCAGTACTTC. Protein sequence: CASSLYRSSYEQYF. The chain joins TRBV7-2 to TRBJ2-7; D might be TRBD1 (5 bases). Trimming took off 3 bases at V and 0 bases at J, with 9 bases between the two ends. The CDR3 length is 14 residues. Looked up from germline, CDR1 is SGHTA and CDR2 is FQGNSA.

The chain is built from TRBV7-3 and TRBJ2-1; D is perhaps TRBD2 (5 bases). Trimming removed 2 bases from V and 3 bases from J, with 14 bases in between. There are 16 residues in the CDR3. CDR1 and CDR2 from the germline V gene are SGHTA and FQGTGA. CDR3 sequence (DNA): TGTGCCAGCAGCTTAGTAGGAGGTGGGAACTACAATGAGCAGTTCTTC. Translation: CASSLVGGGNYNEQFF.

This clonotype came up a few times. The J gene is TRBJ2-2, the V gene TRBV5-1; D is undetermined. The CDR3 sequence is 15 residues long. Trimming cost V 5 bases and J 5 bases, with 16 bases left between them. Germline CDR1 reads SGHRS; CDR2 reads YFSETQ. The CDR3 DNA follows: TGCGCCAGCAGAGAAGGCGGAACGGTGACCGGGGAGCTGTTTTTT. It is translated as CASREGGTVTGELFF.

This clonotype was counted only a few times. J is TRBJ2-2 and V is TRBV5-1, with 10 bases aligning to TRBD1. With V trimmed by 5 bases and J by 4 bases, 8 bases remained unmatched. The length of the CDR3 is 16 residues. Germline lookup yields CDR1 SGHRS and CDR2 YFSETQ. This CDR3 is CASREETGGLTGELFF. The CDR3 DNA reads as TGCGCCAGCAGAGAAGAGACAGGGGGCCTCACCGGGGAGCTGTTTTTT.

The rearrangement uses TRBV3-1 and TRBJ2-6; TRBD1 might be the D (5 bases). V gave up 2 bases and J gave up 1 base, with 9 bases separating them. CDR1 and CDR2 (germline): LGHDT, YNNKEL (reference sequence). The length of the CDR3 is 16 residues. CDR3 loop: CASSQIPGSGANVLTF. The DNA for the CDR3 is TGTGCCAGCAGCCAAATCCCAGGGTCTGGGGCCAACGTCCTGACTTTC. Looking up the rest from reference TRBV3-1 and TRBJ2-6 gives the full variable domain: DTAVSQTPKYLVTQMGNDKSIKCEQNLGHDTMYWYKQDSKKFLKIMFSYNNKELIINETVPNRFSPKSPDKAHLNLHINSLELGDSAVYFCASSQIPGSGANVLTFGAGSRLTVL.

This clonotype was counted once. The chain is built from TRBV19 and TRBJ1-4; D possibly corresponds to TRBD1 (6 bases). This CDR3 contains 15 residues. From germline, CDR1 is LNHDA and CDR2 SQIVND (reference sequence). V was shortened by 5 bases and J by 5 bases, with 15 bases between the two germline ends. CDR3 loop: CASSPRVRGNEKLFF. CDR3 nucleotide sequence: TGTGCCAGTAGTCCCCGGGTGAGGGGGAATGAAAAACTGTTTTTT.

This clonotype was counted only a few times. The chain uses TRBV12-3 or TRBV12-4 and TRBJ1-1, with 8 bases lining up with TRBD1. V trimming: 8 bases; J trimming: 6 bases; junction bases outside the gene matches: 5. The CDR3 extends over 12 amino acids. DNA for the CDR3: TGTGCCAGCGGCGACAGGGGTGCTGAAGCTTTCTTT. Protein: CASGDRGAEAFF.